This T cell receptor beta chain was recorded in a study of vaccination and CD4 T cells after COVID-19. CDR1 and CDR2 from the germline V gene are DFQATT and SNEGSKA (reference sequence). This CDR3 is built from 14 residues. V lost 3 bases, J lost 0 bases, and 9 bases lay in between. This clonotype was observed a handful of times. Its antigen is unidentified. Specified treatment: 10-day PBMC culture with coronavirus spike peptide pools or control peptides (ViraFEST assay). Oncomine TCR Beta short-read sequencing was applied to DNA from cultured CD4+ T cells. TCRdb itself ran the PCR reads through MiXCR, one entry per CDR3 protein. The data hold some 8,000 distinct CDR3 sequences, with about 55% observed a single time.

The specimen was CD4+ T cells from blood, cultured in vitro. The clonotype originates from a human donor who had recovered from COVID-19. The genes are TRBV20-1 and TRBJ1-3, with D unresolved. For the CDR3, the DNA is TGCAGTGCTAGTAGGGCACTCTCTGGAAACACCATATATTTT. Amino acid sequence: CSASRALSGNTIYF.